The clone carrying this T cell receptor (beta chain) appeared a few times. Its specificity is not known. Unique molecular identifiers were present on the cDNA, and a universal primer site came from template switching. TCRdb re-called the 5' RACE reads with MiXCR, one entry per CDR3 protein. The data hold more than 400,000 distinct CDR3 sequences, with nearly 15% observed a single time. This record comes from a study of identical twins. From germline, CDR1 is MNHEY and CDR2 SVGAGI. The CDR3 contains 14 residues. Trimming cost V 2 bases and J 8 bases, with 15 bases left between them. Study results and caveats: Memory repertoires lacked the insertion deficit that abundant cord blood beta clonotypes showed.

With no exceptions, donors were healthy Caucasians. The same sample was also studied in work on yellow fever vaccine responses in identical twins. That paper adds: Vaccine T cell responses of twins reportedly seemed partly convergent and partly personalized.

The TCR was taken from a woman between 18 and 29 years old in good health. V usage is TRBV6-5 and J usage is TRBJ1-1; a weak D match, TRBD1 (5 bases). The sample was CD4+ T cells sorted from blood. CDR3 sequence reads: CASSYGQRGSEAFF. DNA for the CDR3: TGTGCCAGCAGTTACGGACAACGAGGGTCGGAAGCTTTCTTT.